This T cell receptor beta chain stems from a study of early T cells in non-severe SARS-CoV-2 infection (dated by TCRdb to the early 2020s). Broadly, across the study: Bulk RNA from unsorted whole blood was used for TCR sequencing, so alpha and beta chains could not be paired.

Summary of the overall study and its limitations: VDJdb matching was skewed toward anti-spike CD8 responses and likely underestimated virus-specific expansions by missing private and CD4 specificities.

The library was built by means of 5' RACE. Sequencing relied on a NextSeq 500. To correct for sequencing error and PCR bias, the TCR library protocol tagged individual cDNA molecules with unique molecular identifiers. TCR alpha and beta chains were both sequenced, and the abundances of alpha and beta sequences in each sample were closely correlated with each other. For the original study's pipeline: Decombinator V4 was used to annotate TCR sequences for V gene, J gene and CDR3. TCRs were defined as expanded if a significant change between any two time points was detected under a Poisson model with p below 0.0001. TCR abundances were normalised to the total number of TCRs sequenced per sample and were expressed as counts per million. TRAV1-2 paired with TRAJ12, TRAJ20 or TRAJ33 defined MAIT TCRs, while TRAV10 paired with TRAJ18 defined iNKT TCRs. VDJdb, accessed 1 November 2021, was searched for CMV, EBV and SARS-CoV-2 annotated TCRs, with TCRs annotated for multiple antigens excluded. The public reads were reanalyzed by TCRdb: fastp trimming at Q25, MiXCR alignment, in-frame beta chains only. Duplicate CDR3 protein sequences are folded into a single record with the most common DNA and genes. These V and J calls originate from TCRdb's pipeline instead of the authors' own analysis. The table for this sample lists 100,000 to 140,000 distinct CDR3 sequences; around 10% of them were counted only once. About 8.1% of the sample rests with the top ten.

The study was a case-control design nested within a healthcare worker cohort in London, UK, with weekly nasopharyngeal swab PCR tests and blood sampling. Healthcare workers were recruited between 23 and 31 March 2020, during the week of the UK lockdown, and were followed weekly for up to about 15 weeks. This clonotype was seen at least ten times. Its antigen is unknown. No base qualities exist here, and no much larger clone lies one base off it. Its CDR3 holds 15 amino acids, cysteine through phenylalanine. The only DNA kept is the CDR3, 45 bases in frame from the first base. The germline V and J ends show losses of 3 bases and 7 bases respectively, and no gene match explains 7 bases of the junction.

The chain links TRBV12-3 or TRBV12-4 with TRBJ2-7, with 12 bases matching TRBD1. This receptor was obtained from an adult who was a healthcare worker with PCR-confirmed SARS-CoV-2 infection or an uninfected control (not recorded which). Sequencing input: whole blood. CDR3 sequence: CASSFVGQGAREQYF. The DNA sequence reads TGTGCCAGCAGTTTTGTGGGACAGGGGGCTCGGGAGCAGTACTTC.